This T cell receptor beta chain was sequenced during a study of identical twins. Study observations and caveats: Models predicted less out-of-frame TCR alpha sharing in monozygotic twins than was found.

Notes on this clonotype: Its antigen is unknown.

Each CDR3 protein is one row after TCRdb ran MiXCR on the 5' RACE reads. Altogether 500,000 or so distinct CDR3 sequences are present, 14% being singletons, with the ten largest covering approximately 0.52%. The length of the CDR3 is 14 residues. CDR1 is SGHRS and CDR2 is YFSETQ in the germline V gene. The V segment lost 4 bases and the J segment 6 bases; nucleotides outside the gene matches: 5. This same sample was also taken into another study, of yellow fever vaccine responses in identical twins.

The specimen sequenced was CD4+ T cells sorted from blood. The clonotype was recovered from a woman aged 18 to 35 in good health. The chain couples TRBV5-1 to TRBJ2-3, with 10 bases matching TRBD2. The CDR3 reads CASSTGLAWDTQYF. CDR3 nucleotide sequence: TGCGCCAGCAGCACGGGACTAGCGTGGGATACGCAGTATTTT.